Below, 23 T cell receptor beta chains from the same sample are listed, as sequenced in a study of T cells in Graves' hyperthyroidism and ophthalmopathy (dated by TCRdb to about 2019). Library creation used multiplex PCR. The reads were generated on an Illumina HiSeq 2000. The TCR beta CDR3 regions were amplified from RNA transcripts. A first-round RT-PCR of the TCR CDR3 used the HTBI primer set with the Qiagen OneStep RT-PCR kit. TCRdb reprocessing: public reads trimmed at Q25 with fastp, clones called with MiXCR, in-frame beta chains kept. Rows matching on CDR3 protein sequence are summarized as one entry with the most common DNA and genes. Across this sample there are more than 500,000 distinct CDR3 sequences, with just over 45% seen only once. The ten largest clones add up to around 20% of the sample. Sequences were obtained from peripheral blood or thyroid tissue (not recorded which). These receptor sequences come from an adult woman with Graves' disease, either hyperthyroidism or ophthalmopathy (not recorded which).

This clonotype occurred many times. The chain uses TRBV6-5 and TRBJ1-6, with 7 bases matching TRBD1. CDR1 and CDR2 from the germline V gene are MNHEY and SVGAGI. Trimming cost V 6 bases and J 7 bases; bases outside gene matches: 6. The CDR3 covers 14 residues. This CDR3 reads CASSPGTENSPLHF. For the CDR3, the DNA is TGTGCCAGCAGCCCAGGGACAGAAAATTCACCCCTCCACTTT.

This chain's CDR3 is CASSQTWGARETQYF. The CDR3 coding sequence is TGTGCCAGCAGCCAGACTTGGGGGGCTCGAGAGACCCAGTACTTC. V and J are TRBV7-2 and TRBJ2-5, with D perhaps given as TRBD1 or TRBD2 (6 bases each). Between the trimmed V and J ends, which lost 5 bases and 4 bases, there was a span of 17 bases. Germline lookup yields CDR1 SGHTA and CDR2 FQGNSA. The CDR3 spans 15 residues.

V is TRBV5-5 and J is TRBJ1-2, with D perhaps matching TRBD1 (5 bases). Germline CDR1 SGHKS, CDR2 YYEKEE (reference sequence). The CDR3 has 15 residues. The V end was cut by 0 bases, the J end by 4 bases, with 13 bases between. CDR3 coding DNA: TGTGCCAGCAGCTTGGGACGGGACGGTTCCTATGGCTACACCTTC. Protein: CASSLGRDGSYGYTF.

This clonotype was recorded at least ten times. This chain joins TRBV12-3 or TRBV12-4 and TRBJ1-4; 9 nucleotides agree with TRBD1. V dropped 4 bases and J dropped 8; count of bases not matched to a gene: 8. The CDR3 is made up of 15 amino acids. This chain's CDR3 is CASSWPGQGGEKLFF. Written as DNA, the CDR3 is TGTGCCAGCAGTTGGCCGGGACAGGGCGGAGAAAAACTGTTTTTT.

The chain has TRBV10-3 and TRBJ1-2; TRBD1 might be the D (6 bases). The CDR3 loop spans 11 amino acids. From germline, CDR1 is ENHRY and CDR2 SYGVKD. Trimming shortened V by 4 bases and J by 8 bases, and 8 bases separated the two germline ends. The CDR3 DNA sequence: TGTGCCATCAGTGCACAGGGAGGCTACACCTTC. Its protein product is CAISAQGGYTF.

This clonotype was detected many times. The rearrangement joins TRBV28 to TRBJ2-5; D remains unclear. The CDR3 covers 15 residues. Germline values: CDR1 MDHEN, CDR2 SYDVKM. Trimming stripped 6 bases from V and 1 base from J, with 15 bases between. For the CDR3, the DNA is TGTGCCAGCAGCCCCCTTTCAGACCGCCAAGAGACCCAGTACTTC. This sequence encodes CASSPLSDRQETQYF.

The chain combines TRBV9 with TRBJ2-6; D ambiguous. Looked up from germline, CDR1 is SGDLS and CDR2 is YYNGEE. The CDR3 is 16 residues long. Trimming took off 3 bases at V and 0 bases at J, with 10 bases between the two ends. The CDR3 DNA reads as TGTGCCAGCAGCGGACGTTATTCCTCTGGGGCCAACGTCCTGACTTTC. Translation gives CASSGRYSSGANVLTF.

This clonotype turned up a few times. The chain uses TRBV19 and TRBJ1-2; D remains ambiguous. Germline values: CDR1 LNHDA, CDR2 SQIVND (reference sequence). V lost 4 bases and J lost 4, with 16 bases in between. This CDR3 is 15 amino acids long. The CDR3 DNA reads TGTGCCAGTAGTACCGGATCGGGCTCGGGCTATGGCTACACCTTC. Protein: CASSTGSGSGYGYTF.

The chain recombines TRBV20-1 with TRBJ1-5; D is unclear. V gave up 1 base and J gave up 7 bases, with 11 bases separating them. Germline V lookup: CDR1 DFQATT, CDR2 SNEGSKA (reference sequence). The length of the CDR3 is 13 residues. The CDR3 nucleotides read TGCAGTGCTAGAGGAAACGCGGGGCAGCCCCAGCATTTT. It encodes CSARGNAGQPQHF.

This clonotype was detected ten times or more. The CDR3 region has the DNA TGTGCCAGCAGTTTTAATAGCGGGAGGGCCTACGAGCAGTACTTC. This gives the protein CASSFNSGRAYEQYF. The rearrangement joins TRBV28 to TRBJ2-7; 11 bases line up with TRBD2. Germline V lookup: CDR1 MDHEN, CDR2 SYDVKM. V dropped 3 bases and J dropped 2; count of bases not matched to a gene: 3. The CDR3 covers 15 residues.

CDR3 region: CASSSFRGLDSPLHF. The DNA for the CDR3 is TGTGCCAGCAGCTCGTTCAGGGGTCTTGATTCACCCCTCCACTTT. V is TRBV7-9 and J is TRBJ1-6, with a weak D call TRBD1 (6 bases). The V end was cut by 4 bases, the J end by 8 bases, with 15 bases between. Germline V CDR1 and CDR2: SEHNR, FQNEAQ (reference sequence). This CDR3 is 15 amino acids long.

This CDR3 is CSVETLTDSNYGYTF. The CDR3 coding sequence is TGCAGCGTTGAGACTCTGACAGACTCTAACTATGGCTACACCTTC. This chain links TRBV29-1 with TRBJ1-2; the D gene is possibly TRBD1 (5 bases). Germline V gene lookup returns CDR1 SQVTM and CDR2 ANQGSEA. CDR3 length: 15 residues. V was pared by 3 bases and J by 0 bases, with 14 bases between.

This chain connects TRBV5-1 to TRBJ1-1, with TRBD1 matching over 7 bases. The CDR3 has 13 amino acids. The V and J ends lost 4 bases and 12 bases, in that order; junction bases with no gene match: 12. Germline V gene lookup returns CDR1 SGHRS and CDR2 YFSETQ. DNA of the CDR3: TGCGCCAGCAGCATAACAGGGGACACTAAATCTTTCTTT. This translates into CASSITGDTKSFF. Using reference TRBV5-1 and TRBJ1-1 for the parts outside the CDR3, the full variable domain is KAGVTQTPRYLIKTRGQQVTLSCSPISGHRSVSWYQQTPGQGLQFLFEYFSETQRNKGNFPGRFSGRQFSNSRSEMNVSTLELGDSALYLCASSITGDTKSFFGQGTRLTVV.

The CDR3 DNA reads TGTGCCAGCAGGGGGACGGATACTCAGCCCCAGCATTTT. This gives the protein CASRGTDTQPQHF. The V call is TRBV12-3 or TRBV12-4, the J call TRBJ1-5; tentative D call: TRBD1 (5 bases). The CDR3 loop spans 13 amino acids. Trimming took 6 bases from V and 6 from J, leaving 12 bases between them.

The genes are TRBV11-1 and TRBJ1-1, with 10 bases fitting TRBD1. Germline V gives CDR1 SGHAT, CDR2 FQDESV (reference sequence). The CDR3 is 17 residues long. V lost 4 bases and J lost 0; bases outside the gene matches: 8. CDR3 coding DNA: TGTGCCAGCAGCTATGTCCCGGGACAGGGGATGAACACTGAAGCTTTCTTT. This gives the protein CASSYVPGQGMNTEAFF.

This clonotype was detected only once. The chain employs TRBV11-1 and TRBJ2-2, with 11 bases identical to TRBD2. The CDR3 consists of 17 residues. The germline CDR1 and CDR2 sequences are SGHAT and FQDESV (reference sequence). V shed 6 bases and J 2 bases; nucleotides not matched to a gene: 8. The CDR3 sequence is CASRKEGLADNTGELFF. The CDR3 DNA is TGTGCCAGCAGAAAGGAGGGACTAGCGGATAACACCGGGGAGCTGTTTTTT.

The chain combines TRBV18 with TRBJ2-7; D is possibly TRBD1 (5 bases). The CDR3 runs 14 residues. The V and J ends lost 3 bases and 4 bases respectively, with 13 bases between them. Germline CDR1 reads KGHSH; CDR2 reads LQKENI. CDR3 residues: CASSPSDSSYEQYF. The CDR3, as DNA: TGTGCCAGCTCACCGAGCGACAGCTCATACGAGCAGTACTTC.

Worth noting for this clonotype: This could be a read error, since a much larger clone is one nucleotide away. V gene TRBV9 combines with J gene TRBJ1-2, with a possible D match to TRBD1 (5 bases). Trimming pared 3 bases from V and 4 bases from J, leaving 16 bases between. Germline assignment: CDR1 SGDLS and CDR2 YYNGEE. This CDR3 is built from 15 residues. CDR3 nucleotides: TGTGCCAGCAGCGGATCCCGGGACGGGTTCTATGGCTACACCTTC. It translates to CASSGSRDGFYGYTF.

This clonotype was counted at least ten times. The chain combines TRBV28 with TRBJ2-6; D unclear. Trimming pared 3 bases from V and 0 bases from J, leaving 9 bases between. Germline loops: CDR1 MDHEN, CDR2 SYDVKM. CDR3 size: 16 residues. CDR3 coding DNA: TGTGCCAGCAGTTTGCTACAGCTCTCTGGGGCCAACGTCCTGACTTTC. Translated, it gives CASSLLQLSGANVLTF.

There are many counts of this clonotype. The rearrangement uses TRBV25-1 and TRBJ1-2; TRBD1 aligns across 7 bases. Germline V lookup: CDR1 MGHDK, CDR2 SYGVNS. Trimming at V came to 2 bases and at J to 6 bases, leaving 3 bases not matched to a gene. The CDR3 runs to 13 residues. In DNA form, the CDR3 reads TGTGCCAGCAGTGAAAGTACAGGGGATGGCTACACCTTC. The encoded protein is CASSESTGDGYTF.

The CDR3 nucleotides are TGTGCCAGCAGCTTTTCAGGGACAGTAAATTCACCCCTCCACTTT. Translated: CASSFSGTVNSPLHF. This chain connects TRBV7-9 to TRBJ1-6, with 7 bases matching TRBD1. The trim removed 3 bases at V and 7 bases at J, leaving 6 bases unmatched. CDR3 size: 15 residues. Per germline, CDR1 SEHNR and CDR2 FQNEAQ (reference sequence).

This clonotype was counted ten times or more. The V gene is TRBV19, the J gene TRBJ2-5; 9 positions agree with TRBD2. Germline V lookup: CDR1 LNHDA, CDR2 SQIVND (reference sequence). Trimming at V came to 5 bases and at J to 1 base, leaving 2 bases not matched to a gene. CDR3 size: 14 residues. CDR3: CASSELAGQETQYF. Written as DNA, the CDR3 is TGTGCCAGTAGTGAACTAGCGGGCCAAGAGACCCAGTACTTC.

By sample share, this clonotype is medium-sized. The chain uses TRBV20-1 and TRBJ1-5, with D tentatively TRBD1 (5 bases). Trimming took 5 bases from V and 2 from J, leaving 16 bases between them. The CDR3 covers 15 residues. Germline CDR1 and CDR2: DFQATT and SNEGSKA (reference sequence). Written as DNA, the CDR3 is TGCAGTGCTGCCCCCAGGGTCTCGGGCAATCAGCCCCAGCATTTT. Translation gives CSAAPRVSGNQPQHF.